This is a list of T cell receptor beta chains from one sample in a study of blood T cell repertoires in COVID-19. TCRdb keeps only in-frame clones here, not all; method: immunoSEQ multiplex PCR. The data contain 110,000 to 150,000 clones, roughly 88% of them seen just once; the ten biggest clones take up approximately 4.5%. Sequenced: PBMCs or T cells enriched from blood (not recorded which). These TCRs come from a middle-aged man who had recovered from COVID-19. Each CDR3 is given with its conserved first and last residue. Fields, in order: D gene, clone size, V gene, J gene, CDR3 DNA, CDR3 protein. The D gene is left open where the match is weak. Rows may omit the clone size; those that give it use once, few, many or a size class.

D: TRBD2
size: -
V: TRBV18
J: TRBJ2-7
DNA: TGTGCCAGCTCACTGAGTAGCGGGAGGTACGAGCAGTACTTC
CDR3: CASSLSSGRYEQYF

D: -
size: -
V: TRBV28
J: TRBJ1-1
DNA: TGTGCCACTTCCAGGGTGTCTGAAGCTTTCTTT
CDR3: CATSRVSEAFF

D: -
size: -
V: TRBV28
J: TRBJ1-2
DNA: TGTGCCAGCAGCGCCGGGGGTAATGGCTACACCTTC
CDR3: CASSAGGNGYTF

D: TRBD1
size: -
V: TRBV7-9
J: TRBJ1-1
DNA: TGTGCCAGCAGCGCTTCTCCCGGGACAGCAAGAAGCACTGAAGCTTTCTTT
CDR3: CASSASPGTARSTEAFF

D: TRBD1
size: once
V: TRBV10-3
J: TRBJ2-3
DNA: TGTGCCTCACAGGGACAGGGGGCAGATACGCAGTATTTT
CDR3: CASQGQGADTQYF

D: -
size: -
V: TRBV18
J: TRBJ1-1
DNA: TGTGCCAGCTCACCGCTTTACAGGGTTGAGACTGAAGCTTTCTTT
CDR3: CASSPLYRVETEAFF

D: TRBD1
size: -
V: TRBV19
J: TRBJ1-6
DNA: TGTGCCAGTAGTTTGAGACAGGGCAATTCACCCCTCCACTTT
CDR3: CASSLRQGNSPLHF

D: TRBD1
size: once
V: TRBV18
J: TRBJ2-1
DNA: TGTGCCAGCTCACCTTATCGGACAGGGCTATACAATGAGCAGTTCTTC
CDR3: CASSPYRTGLYNEQFF

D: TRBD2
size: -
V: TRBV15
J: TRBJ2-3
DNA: TGTGCCACCAGCAGAGGTCTAGCGGGGTCCACAGATACGCAGTATTTT
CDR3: CATSRGLAGSTDTQYF

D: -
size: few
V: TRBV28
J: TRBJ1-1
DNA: TGTGCCAGCAGTCCGCACAGGGTAGTAAGAACTGAAGCTTTCTTT
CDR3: CASSPHRVVRTEAFF

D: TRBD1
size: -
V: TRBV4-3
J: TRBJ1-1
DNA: TGCGCCAGCAGCCAAGAGGACAGGGCGAACACTGAAGCTTTCTTT
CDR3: CASSQEDRANTEAFF

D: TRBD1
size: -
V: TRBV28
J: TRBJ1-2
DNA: TGTGCCAGCAGTTTACAGGGGGCTAGCTATGGCTACACCTTC
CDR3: CASSLQGASYGYTF

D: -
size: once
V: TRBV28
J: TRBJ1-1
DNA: TGTGCCAGCAGCCTCCGGGACACCACCAAATCTTTCTTT
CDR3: CASSLRDTTKSFF

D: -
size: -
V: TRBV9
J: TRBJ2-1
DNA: TGTGCCAGCAGCTCAACATGGGACTCGATCAATTTCTTC
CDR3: CASSSTWDSINFF

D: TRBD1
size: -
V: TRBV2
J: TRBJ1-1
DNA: TGTGCCAGCCGGGACAGGGACGCCCCTGAAGCTTTCTTT
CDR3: CASRDRDAPEAFF

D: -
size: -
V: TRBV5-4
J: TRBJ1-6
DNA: TGTGCCAGCAGCCCGTCCCCAGGCCAAAGCTCCTATAATTCACCCCTCCACTTT
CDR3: CASSPSPGQSSYNSPLHF

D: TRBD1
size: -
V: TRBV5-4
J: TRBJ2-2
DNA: TGTGCCAGCAGAGCCGGGACAGGGGTCGGGGAGCTGTTTTTT
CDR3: CASRAGTGVGELFF

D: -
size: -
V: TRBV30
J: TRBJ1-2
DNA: TGTGCCTGGAGAACACAGGGCGCGGGCGCCTATGGCTACACCTTC
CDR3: CAWRTQGAGAYGYTF

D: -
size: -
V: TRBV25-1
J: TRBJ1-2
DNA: TGTGCCAGCAGTGAATCGACGGGGGGAATCGGCTACACCTTC
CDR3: CASSESTGGIGYTF

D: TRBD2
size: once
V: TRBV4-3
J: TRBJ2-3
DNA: TGCGCCAGCAGCCAAGGCGTCCCAGCGGGGGCCCGCCCAGATACGCAGTATTTT
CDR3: CASSQGVPAGARPDTQYF

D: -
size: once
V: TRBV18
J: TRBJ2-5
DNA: TGTGCCAGCTCACCACCCAGGGGGACCCAGTACTTC
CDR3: CASSPPRGTQYF

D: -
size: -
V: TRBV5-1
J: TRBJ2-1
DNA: TGCGCCAGCAGCTTGGTAGTGGCGGGAAGGAATGAGCAGTTCTTC
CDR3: CASSLVVAGRNEQFF

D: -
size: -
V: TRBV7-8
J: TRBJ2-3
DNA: TGTGCCACCTCCTCCCGGGGTCACACAGATACGCAGTATTTT
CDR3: CATSSRGHTDTQYF

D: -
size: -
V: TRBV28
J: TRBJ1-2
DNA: TGTGCCAGCAGGCTCCTACAGGGTTTCTACACCTTC
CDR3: CASRLLQGFYTF

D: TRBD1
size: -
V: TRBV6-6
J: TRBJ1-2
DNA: TGTGCCAGCAGTTACGGGACAGGCGTCACCTATGGCTACACCTTC
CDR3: CASSYGTGVTYGYTF

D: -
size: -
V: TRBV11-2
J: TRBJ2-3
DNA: TGTGCCAGCAGCTTCTCCCCACTTCTCACAGATACGCAGTATTTT
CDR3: CASSFSPLLTDTQYF